This is a list of T cell receptor beta chains from one sample in a study of T cells in Graves' hyperthyroidism and ophthalmopathy. TCRdb used MiXCR to reprocess the multiplex PCR reads, holding one entry per CDR3 protein. The sample carries more than 300,000 distinct CDR3 sequences, about 18% recorded once. Sequenced material: blood. The receptors here all came from a man between 18 and 35 years old with Graves' ophthalmopathy. CDR3s include the opening cysteine and the closing phenylalanine or tryptophan. A D gene is named only where the DNA matches it firmly. Clone size is given for some rows only: seen once, a few or many times, or a class if the clone is expanded.

size,D,V,J,CDR3,DNA
.,TRBD1,TRBV28,TRBJ2-2,CASSRPGTGFTGELFF,TGTGCCAGCAGTCGCCCCGGGACAGGGTTCACCGGGGAGCTGTTTTTT
many,.,TRBV20-1,TRBJ1-6,CSARRSVSWDNSPLHF,TGCAGTGCTAGGAGGAGTGTATCTTGGGATAATTCACCCCTCCACTTT
.,.,TRBV4-1,TRBJ1-5,CASSQSRGDSNQPQHF,TGCGCCAGCAGCCAATCTCGGGGGGATAGCAATCAGCCCCAGCATTTT
.,.,TRBV19,TRBJ1-5,CASGERNQPQHF,TGTGCCAGCGGGGAGCGAAATCAGCCCCAGCATTTT
few,TRBD1,TRBV18,TRBJ2-7,CASSIRTGGLGQYF,TGTGCCAGCTCCATACGGACAGGGGGGTTGGGGCAGTACTTC
few,.,TRBV5-5,TRBJ2-1,CASSTSRGAREQFF,TGTGCCAGCAGCACGTCCCGGGGGGCCCGTGAGCAGTTCTTC
.,TRBD2,TRBV5-6,TRBJ2-5,CASSEGLAGVLETQYF,TGTGCCAGCAGCGAGGGACTAGCGGGGGTACTAGAGACCCAGTACTTC
many,.,TRBV11-2,TRBJ1-1,CASSLERWRTEAFF,TGTGCCAGCAGCTTAGAGAGGTGGCGGACTGAAGCTTTCTTT
.,.,TRBV6-2/TRBV6-3,TRBJ2-2,CASSVWGTGELLF,TGTGCCAGCAGTGTTTGGGGGACCGGGGAGCTGCTTTTT
few,.,TRBV6-5,TRBJ1-5,CASSYSRSAGQPQHF,TGTGCCAGCAGTTACTCGAGGTCTGCGGGGCAGCCCCAGCATTTT
many,.,TRBV15,TRBJ1-1,CATSIDGTNTEAFF,TGTGCCACCAGCATAGACGGGACGAACACTGAAGCTTTCTTT
.,.,TRBV18,TRBJ2-2,CASSPGTTFGELFF,TGTGCCAGCTCGCCCGGGACCACCTTCGGGGAGCTGTTTTTT
many,TRBD1,TRBV3-1,TRBJ1-2,CASSQQGAEGYTF,TGTGCCAGCAGCCAACAGGGGGCGGAGGGCTACACCTTC
.,.,TRBV7-9,TRBJ2-5,CSLEDEPSETQYF,TGCAGCTTGGAAGATGAACCATCAGAGACCCAGTACTTC
.,.,TRBV5-1,TRBJ2-5,CASSGIPGEQETQYF,TGCGCCAGCAGCGGAATCCCAGGGGAACAAGAGACCCAGTACTTC
few,TRBD2,TRBV19,TRBJ2-3,CASSTRGTSGSDTQYF,TGTGCCAGTAGTACCCGGGGGACTAGCGGCTCAGATACGCAGTATTTT
many,.,TRBV7-8,TRBJ2-1,CASSLANVYNEQFF,TGTGCCAGCAGCTTAGCAAACGTTTACAATGAGCAGTTCTTC
many,.,TRBV6-2/TRBV6-3,TRBJ1-2,CASSGTGYGYTF,TGTGCCAGCAGCGGGACTGGGTATGGCTACACCTTC
many,.,TRBV4-1,TRBJ2-1,CASSQDLVFSEQFF,TGCGCCAGCAGCCAAGATCTAGTCTTCTCTGAGCAGTTCTTC
.,TRBD1,TRBV6-5,TRBJ2-1,CASSYSDRGYERFF,TGTGCCAGCAGTTACAGCGACAGGGGCTATGAGCGGTTCTTC
.,.,TRBV4-1,TRBJ2-2,CASSQDGRGPFTGELFF,TGCGCCAGCAGCCAAGATGGGCGGGGACCTTTCACCGGGGAGCTGTTTTTC
many,.,TRBV7-2,TRBJ2-1,CASSIEGREQFF,TGTGCCAGCAGCATCGAGGGTCGTGAGCAGTTCTTC
many,.,TRBV7-9,TRBJ2-1,CASSPRWGNNEQFF,TGTGCCAGCAGCCCCCGGTGGGGAAACAATGAGCAGTTCTTC
.,.,TRBV2,TRBJ1-3,CASRDVASGNTIYF,TGTGCCAGCAGAGACGTAGCCTCTGGAAACACCATATATTTT
.,TRBD2,TRBV29-1,TRBJ2-1,CSVRPSGGYNEQFF,TGCAGCGTTAGACCTAGCGGGGGTTACAATGAGCAGTTCTTC
few,.,TRBV27,TRBJ1-2,CASSLGRGGDYTF,TGTGCCAGCAGTTTAGGCAGGGGTGGAGACTACACCTTC
many,.,TRBV3-1,TRBJ2-3,CASSHGSHTDTQYF,TGTGCCAGCAGCCATGGTTCTCACACAGATACGCAGTATTTT
.,TRBD1,TRBV12-3/TRBV12-4,TRBJ1-2,CASSFLGQEYGYTF,TGTGCCAGCAGTTTCTTGGGACAGGAATATGGCTACACCTTC